The 21 T cell receptor beta chains given below trace back to one sample, sequenced in a study of blood T cell repertoires in COVID-19. Repertoires were generated with immunoSEQ multiplex PCR, while TCRdb's copy carries only in-frame clones and drops some. This table holds 200,000 to 250,000 clones, 84% found once. Sequencing input: PBMCs or T cells enriched from blood (not recorded which). The receptors originated from a woman aged 40 to 49 who had recovered from COVID-19.

This chain joins TRBV19 and TRBJ2-2; 7 bases match TRBD1. The length of the CDR3 is 16 residues. V lost 5 bases to trimming and J lost 10 bases; unmatched junction nucleotides: 16. The V gene's germline CDR1 is LNHDA and CDR2 SQIVND (reference sequence). CDR3 sequence: CASSVTGVGTPVELFF. As DNA, the CDR3 is TGTGCCAGTAGTGTCACAGGGGTTGGAACACCGGTGGAGCTGTTTTTT.

V gene TRBV10-2 combines with J gene TRBJ2-7, with D maybe TRBD1 (6 bases). CDR1 is WSHSY and CDR2 is SAAADI in the germline V gene. Trimming cost V 2 bases and J 4 bases, with 9 bases left between them. This CDR3 region has 13 residues. This CDR3 reads CASSEGTLYEQYV. The DNA for the CDR3 is TGCGCCAGCAGTGAGGGGACACTTTACGAGCAGTACGTC.

V usage is TRBV12-3 or TRBV12-4 and J usage is TRBJ2-1; TRBD2 is a possible D gene (6 bases). The CDR3 covers 13 residues. The ends were cut back, 1 base at V and 10 bases at J, with 11 bases in the middle. The CDR3 DNA reads as TGTGCCAGCAGTTTAGGAGAGCGGGCGGAGCAGTTCTTC. The encoded protein is CASSLGERAEQFF.

This clone was counted once. The gene calls are TRBV12-3 or TRBV12-4 and TRBJ2-1; no reliable D call. The CDR3 loop spans 13 amino acids. Trimming took off 6 bases at V and 10 bases at J, with 16 bases between the two ends. This CDR3 reads CASSPVRRREQFF. Written as DNA, the CDR3 is TGTGCCAGCAGCCCAGTCCGGAGACGGGAGCAGTTCTTC.

CDR3 loop: CASTSGGSEAFF. The CDR3, as DNA: TGTGCCAGCACCTCAGGGGGCAGTGAAGCTTTCTTT. The chain uses TRBV27 and TRBJ1-1, with 8 bases lining up with TRBD1. The CDR3 totals 12 residues. After removal of 7 bases from V and 7 bases from J, the junction contained 5 bases not matched to a gene. Germline CDR1 MNHEY, CDR2 SMNVEV (reference sequence).

CDR3 protein: CASSVFYNTEAFF. CDR3 coding DNA: TGTGCCAGCAGCGTATTCTATAACACTGAAGCTTTCTTT. This chain joins TRBV9 and TRBJ1-1; D call uncertain. CDR1 is SGDLS and CDR2 is YYNGEE in the germline V gene. Trimming cost V 1 base and J 2 bases, with 6 bases left between them. This CDR3 is built from 13 residues.

The V and J genes are TRBV2 and TRBJ1-2, with 9 bases identical to TRBD1. This CDR3 is 13 amino acids long. After removal of 7 bases from V and 8 bases from J, the junction contained 8 bases not matched to a gene. Looked up from germline, CDR1 is SNHLY and CDR2 is FYNNEI. The CDR3 DNA sequence: TGTGCCAGCACCGGGACAGGGTTGGGCGGCTACACCTTC. This translates into CASTGTGLGGYTF.

The rearrangement uses TRBV2 and TRBJ2-3; perhaps TRBD1 as D (6 bases). The ends were cut back, 7 bases at V and 2 bases at J, with 13 bases in the middle. The CDR3 runs 14 residues. Per the germline V gene, CDR1 is SNHLY and CDR2 is FYNNEI. Here the CDR3 DNA reads TGTGCCAGCACTCAGGACAGCGACACAGATACGCAGTATTTT. This codes for CASTQDSDTDTQYF.

V gene TRBV19 combines with J gene TRBJ2-1, with D hard to call. The CDR3 is made up of 16 amino acids. Between the trimmed V and J ends, which lost 1 base and 0 bases, there was a span of 10 bases. Germline lookup yields CDR1 LNHDA and CDR2 SQIVND (reference sequence). The CDR3 nucleotides read TGTGCCAGTAGTATAGTTTTTGAGAGCTCCTACAATGAGCAGTTCTTC. It translates to CASSIVFESSYNEQFF.

The chain uses TRBV28 and TRBJ2-1; perhaps TRBD2 as D (6 bases). Trimming cost V 5 bases and J 4 bases, with 21 bases left between them. The CDR3 extends over 17 amino acids. CDR1 MDHEN and CDR2 SYDVKM come from the germline V gene. The CDR3 DNA is TGTGCCAGCAGTCCCGGGGGAGTCTCCGGGCGTTACAATGAGCAGTTCTTC. This translates into CASSPGGVSGRYNEQFF. The full variable domain, completed using reference TRBV28 and TRBJ2-1, is DVKVTQSSRYLVKRTGEKVFLECVQDMDHENMFWYRQDPGLGLRLIYFSYDVKMKEKGDIPEGYSVSREKKERFSLILESASTNQTSMYLCASSPGGVSGRYNEQFFGPGTRLTVL.

This chain connects TRBV19 to TRBJ1-2; possible D gene TRBD1, 6 bases. CDR1 LNHDA and CDR2 SQIVND come from the germline V gene (reference sequence). The CDR3 is 18 residues long. The V gene lost 5 bases and the J gene lost 1 base, with 23 bases spanning the gap. The CDR3 is CASSRPGDRRTDNYGYTF. The CDR3 DNA reads as TGTGCCAGTAGTCGCCCAGGGGACCGCCGCACCGATAACTATGGCTACACCTTC.

This chain joins TRBV19 and TRBJ1-1, with D hard to call. The CDR3 is 11 residues long. Trimming left V 3 bases short and J 10 bases short, with 9 bases between. Germline CDR1 LNHDA, CDR2 SQIVND (reference sequence). CDR3 in amino acids: CASSMERGAFF. The CDR3 DNA follows: TGTGCCAGTAGTATGGAGCGCGGAGCTTTCTTT.

The chain couples TRBV5-4 to TRBJ1-2; maybe TRBD1 (6 bases). This CDR3 comprises 15 residues. V was trimmed by 4 bases and J by 2 bases, leaving 15 bases between them. Germline V gives CDR1 SGHNT, CDR2 YYREEE (reference sequence). The CDR3 DNA sequence: TGTGCCAGCAGCCTGGGTTTGGGGGCCAACTATGGCTACACCTTC. This codes for CASSLGLGANYGYTF.

In its sample, this clone was seen once. This chain uses TRBV6-6 with TRBJ1-2; D unclear. This CDR3 region has 14 residues. The V gene lost 1 base and the J gene lost 3 bases, with 9 bases spanning the gap. Germline lookup yields CDR1 MNHNY and CDR2 SVGAGI (reference sequence). The CDR3 spells CASSYFGQDYGYTF. CDR3 nucleotides: TGTGCCAGCAGTTACTTTGGCCAGGACTATGGCTACACCTTC.

The chain links TRBV29-1 to TRBJ1-5, with a possible D match to TRBD1 (5 bases). Germline CDR1 and CDR2: SQVTM and ANQGSEA. Trimming removed 6 bases from V and 4 bases from J, with 16 bases in between. This CDR3 spans 14 amino acids. CDR3 coding DNA: TGCAGCGTCGTTCAGGGAGGGGAGAATCAGCCCCAGCATTTT. This codes for CSVVQGGENQPQHF.

V usage is TRBV3-1 (or the pseudogene TRBV3-2) and J usage is TRBJ2-3; possibly TRBD2 for D (6 bases). CDR3 length: 14 amino acids. The germline CDR1 and CDR2 sequences are LGHDT and YNNKEL (reference sequence). V lost 5 bases and J 6 bases, leaving 15 bases between the germline ends. CDR3 sequence: CASSRREAEDTQYF. The DNA of the CDR3 is TGTGCCAGCAGCAGGAGGGAGGCGGAGGATACGCAGTATTTT.

The chain combines TRBV7-5 with TRBJ2-1; TRBD1 reflects the table's D call only, with no check against the DNA. TRBV7-5 is shown as a pseudogene. The CDR3 covers 16 residues. CDR3 nucleotide sequence: TGTGTCAGAAGCTTAGTTGGGCAGAAATCCTACAATGAGCAGTTCTTC. It specifies CVRSLVGQKSYNEQFF.

CDR3 nucleotides: TGCGCCAGCAGCCAAGATCACGGGTGGGACACTGAAGCTTTCTTT. The encoded protein is CASSQDHGWDTEAFF. V and J are TRBV4-1 and TRBJ1-1; no clear D gene. Trimming cost V 0 bases and J 3 bases, with 11 bases left between them. Germline assignment: CDR1 MGHRA and CDR2 YSYEKL. The CDR3 has 15 residues.

This clone has only a few counts. This chain joins TRBV28 and TRBJ1-3; D gene ambiguous. The germline V gene has CDR1 MDHEN and CDR2 SYDVKM. The CDR3 covers 17 residues. The ends were cut back, 6 bases at V and 2 bases at J, with 20 bases in the middle. For the CDR3, the DNA is TGTGCCAGCAGCGAGGACTACATCAGAAGGACTGGAAACACCATATATTTT. Translating it yields CASSEDYIRRTGNTIYF.

The rearrangement uses TRBV28 and TRBJ1-2; a weak D match, TRBD1 (6 bases). The CDR3 loop spans 18 amino acids. With 3 bases removed from V and 1 base from J, the gap between germline ends came to 21 bases. CDR1 and CDR2 from the germline V gene are MDHEN and SYDVKM. The CDR3 DNA is TGTGCCAGCAGTTTGGTCCCCGGGCAGGGGCGTATTAACTATGGCTACACCTTC. Its protein is CASSLVPGQGRINYGYTF.

The rearrangement links TRBV7-3 to TRBJ2-1, with D maybe TRBD2 (5 bases). V lost 5 bases, J lost 8 bases, and 10 bases lay in between. Germline V gene sequence: CDR1 SGHTA, CDR2 FQGTGA. CDR3 size: 12 residues. CDR3 loop: CASSRSGDEQFF. CDR3 DNA sequence: TGTGCCAGCAGCCGGAGCGGCGATGAGCAGTTCTTC.